This is a list of T cell receptor beta chains from one sample in a study of blood T cell repertoires in COVID-19. Repertoires were generated with immunoSEQ multiplex PCR, while TCRdb's copy carries only in-frame clones and drops some. The data hold roughly 150,000 clones, with about 87% observed a single time. Sequencing was performed on peripheral blood. Receptors were obtained from an elderly man with acute or convalescent COVID-19. The CDR3 runs from the conserved cysteine through the conserved F or W. The order of the fields is V gene, D gene, J gene, clone size, CDR3 protein, CDR3 DNA. D genes are given only for firm matches. Only some rows state a clone size, as once, few, many or a class for expanded clones.

>TRBV3-1/TRBV3-2|NA|TRBJ1-3|NA
CASSQETVLSGNTIYF
TGTGCCAGCAGCCAAGAGACAGTCCTCTCTGGAAACACCATATATTTT
>TRBV5-5|NA|TRBJ1-2|NA
CASSLENSFNYGYTF
TGTGCCAGCAGCTTGGAGAACAGCTTCAACTATGGCTACACCTTC
>TRBV25-1|NA|TRBJ1-2|NA
CASSEDRLGYGYTF
TGTGCCAGCAGTGAAGACAGGCTGGGCTATGGCTACACCTTC
>TRBV18|TRBD1|TRBJ2-7|NA
CASARQGQGTYEQYF
TGTGCCAGCGCCCGACAGGGACAGGGGACCTACGAGCAGTACTTC
>TRBV7-3|NA|TRBJ2-1|NA
CASSLASRSSYNEQFF
TGTGCCAGCAGCTTAGCTAGCCGTAGCTCCTACAATGAGCAGTTCTTC
>TRBV10-3|TRBD1|TRBJ1-2|NA
CAISEMGQGFNYGYTF
TGTGCCATCAGTGAGATGGGACAGGGGTTTAACTATGGCTACACCTTC
>TRBV19|NA|TRBJ2-1|NA
CASSSRVSEQFF
TGTGCCAGTAGTTCCAGGGTAAGTGAGCAGTTCTTC
>TRBV14|NA|TRBJ1-2|NA
CASSQDTRGNYGYTF
TGTGCCAGCAGCCAAGATACCCGGGGTAACTATGGCTACACCTTC
>TRBV3-1/TRBV3-2|NA|TRBJ2-3|NA
CASSQQGPDTQYF
TGTGCCAGCAGCCAACAGGGCCCAGATACGCAGTATTTT
>TRBV6-2/TRBV6-3|TRBD2|TRBJ2-1|NA
CASSSRLARTTVNEQFF
TGTGCCAGCAGTTCACGACTAGCCCGCACTACTGTAAATGAGCAGTTCTTC
>TRBV2|TRBD2|TRBJ2-5|few
CATVKGIAGGQETQYF
TGTGCCACTGTGAAGGGGATAGCGGGAGGTCAGGAGACCCAGTACTTC
>TRBV18|NA|TRBJ1-3|NA
CASSPGRPTTGNTIYF
TGTGCCAGCTCACCAGGGAGGCCTACGACTGGAAACACCATATATTTT
>TRBV25-1|NA|TRBJ1-5|NA
CASSPAGGDQPQHF
TGTGCCAGCAGTCCAGCGGGGGGGGATCAGCCCCAGCATTTT
>TRBV18|NA|TRBJ1-2|NA
CASSPLAGNLDGYTF
TGTGCCAGCTCACCGTTGGCAGGGAATCTGGATGGCTACACCTTC
>TRBV5-1|NA|TRBJ2-3|NA
CASSLSGRDTDTQYF
TGCGCCAGCAGCTTGAGTGGGCGGGACACAGATACGCAGTATTTT
>TRBV15|TRBD1|TRBJ1-3|NA
CATSPGQVGNTIYF
TGTGCCACCAGCCCGGGACAGGTCGGAAACACCATATATTTT
>TRBV5-1|TRBD2|TRBJ2-5|NA
CASSQQLAGGQETQYF
TGCGCCAGCAGCCAACAGCTAGCGGGGGGACAAGAGACCCAGTACTTC